The following is a T cell receptor (beta chain) sequence with its context. Its target is unknown. Method: immunoSEQ multiplex PCR; TCRdb's copy keeps in-frame clones and lacks some. Of about 150,000 clones listed, around nine tenths are singletons. The entry originates in a study of T cell responses to AZD1222 COVID-19 vaccine. General study results and limits: Donors in the cohort were predominantly white British and more often female, and clonal diversity was possibly underestimated. In the spike-specific TCR repertoire, nearly half reportedly target unmutated variant regions.

The sequenced sample was peripheral blood, obtained after recovery from COVID-19. The sequence was collected from an adult who had recovered from COVID-19.

CDR3 sequence (DNA): TGTGCCAGCAGTGAGTGGGTGGAGGGAAAACTGTTTTTT. It is translated as CASSEWVEGKLFF. V and J are TRBV2 and TRBJ1-4; D is unresolved. The CDR3 extends over 13 amino acids. Germline V gene sequence: CDR1 SNHLY, CDR2 FYNNEI. The ends were cut back, 3 bases at V and 10 bases at J, with 12 bases in the middle.